The 20 T cell receptor beta chains below were found in one sample sequenced in a study of graft-versus-host responses after intestinal transplantation. The table came from immunoSEQ multiplex PCR; TCRdb's copy has only in-frame clones and leaves some out. Of some 64,000 clones listed, 90% to 95% were seen once; the top ten hold roughly 1.5%. These TCRs' antigens remain unknown. The material sequenced was unstimulated CD8+ T cells sorted from spleen or lymph node cells, taken before transplant. The receptors come from a human donor who was the organ donor for an intestinal transplant.

The chain recombines TRBV28 with TRBJ1-1; D gene ambiguous. This CDR3 spans 12 amino acids. From germline, CDR1 is MDHEN and CDR2 SYDVKM. Trimming shortened V by 7 bases and J by 7 bases, and 13 bases separated the two germline ends. The CDR3, as DNA: TGTGCCAGCACCTCCTTCGGGGATGAAGCTTTCTTT. Encoded protein: CASTSFGDEAFF.

The rearrangement links TRBV10-3 to TRBJ2-3, with 12 bases aligning to TRBD2. The CDR3 totals 16 residues. Germline values: CDR1 ENHRY, CDR2 SYGVKD. With V trimmed by 3 bases and J by 2 bases, 3 bases remained unmatched. The CDR3 here is CAISERLAGDTDTQYF. The CDR3 bases are TGTGCCATCAGTGAACGACTAGCGGGAGACACAGATACGCAGTATTTT.

The V call is TRBV2, the J call TRBJ2-7, with TRBD1 matching 9 bases. Germline values: CDR1 SNHLY, CDR2 FYNNEI. Trimming cost V 6 bases and J 0 bases; bases outside gene matches: 9. This CDR3 is built from 16 residues. In nucleotides, the CDR3 is TGTGCCAGCAGGGGCCCGGGACAGGGATACTCCTACGAGCAGTACTTC. As protein: CASRGPGQGYSYEQYF.

The chain has TRBV9 and TRBJ2-7; 9 bases agree with TRBD2. The CDR3 covers 15 residues. Germline-derived CDR1 and CDR2 are SGDLS and YYNGEE. Germline trimming cut 3 bases from V and 2 bases from J; bases unmatched to any gene: 6. The CDR3 reads CASSGASGTTYEQYF. CDR3 DNA sequence: TGTGCCAGCAGCGGAGCTAGCGGGACTACCTACGAGCAGTACTTC.

The chain couples TRBV11-3 to TRBJ2-7; D is perhaps TRBD1 (6 bases). V gave up 4 bases and J gave up 2 bases, with 12 bases separating them. Germline V CDR1 and CDR2: SGHNT, YENEEA. This CDR3 is built from 14 residues. The CDR3 DNA reads as TGTGCCAGCAGCTCAACCGACAGGCCCTACGAGCAGTACTTC. Protein product: CASSSTDRPYEQYF. Looking up the rest from reference TRBV11-3 and TRBJ2-7 gives the full variable domain: EAGVVQSPRYKIIEKKQPVAFWCNPISGHNTLYWYLQNLGQGPELLIRYENEEAVDDSQLPKDRFSAERLKGVDSTLKIQPAELGDSAVYLCASSSTDRPYEQYFGPGTRLTVT.

The chain links TRBV2 to TRBJ2-1; 9 bases are a match to TRBD2. Losses at the gene ends were 5 bases for V and 8 bases for J; bases not matched to a gene: 10. Germline values: CDR1 SNHLY, CDR2 FYNNEI. The CDR3 loop spans 15 amino acids. The CDR3 here is CASSQPPSGTYEQFF. The CDR3 nucleotides are TGTGCCAGCAGTCAACCGCCTAGCGGGACCTATGAGCAGTTCTTC.

The CDR3 protein is CASSLVRLANQETQYF. CDR3 nucleotide sequence: TGTGCCAGCAGCTTAGTGAGGTTGGCTAACCAAGAGACCCAGTACTTC. V usage is TRBV7-9 and J usage is TRBJ2-5, with unresolved D. The germline V and J ends were trimmed by 1 base and 0 bases, with 12 bases remaining between them. The CDR3 covers 16 residues. CDR1 is SEHNR and CDR2 is FQNEAQ in the germline V gene (reference sequence). The entire variable domain, with the rest obtained from reference TRBV7-9 and TRBJ2-5, is as follows: DTGVSQNPRHKITKRGQNVTFRCDPISEHNRLYWYRQTLGQGPEFLTYFQNEAQLEKSRLLSDRFSAERPKGSFSTLEIQRTEQGDSAMYLCASSLVRLANQETQYFGPGTRLLVL.

This chain connects TRBV6-1 to TRBJ2-7, with TRBD1 matching over 11 bases. CDR1 and CDR2 from the germline V gene are MNHNS and SASEGT. The length of the CDR3 is 14 residues. J was trimmed by 6 bases and V by 6 bases; bases with no gene match: 7. CDR3 DNA sequence: TGTGCCAGCAGACTCGGACAGGGGGCAGGCGAGCAGTACTTC. Its translation is CASRLGQGAGEQYF.

The J gene is TRBJ2-1, the V gene TRBV7-2; TRBD2 matches 9 bases. V dropped 1 base and J dropped 8; count of bases not matched to a gene: 12. Looked up from germline, CDR1 is SGHTA and CDR2 is FQGNSA. The CDR3 extends over 17 amino acids. CDR3 amino acids: CASSLVPSGRPRDEQFF. CDR3 in DNA: TGTGCCAGCAGCTTAGTTCCCAGCGGGAGGCCGCGGGATGAGCAGTTCTTC.

The chain joins TRBV7-6 to TRBJ1-5, with a possible D match to TRBD1 (6 bases). Per the germline V gene, CDR1 is SGHVS and CDR2 is FNYEAQ. The length of the CDR3 is 15 residues. V shed 8 bases and J shed 3 bases, with 17 bases lying between them. CDR3 sequence reads: CASALGGGDNQPQHF. The CDR3 DNA is TGTGCCAGCGCCCTAGGGGGAGGGGACAATCAGCCCCAGCATTTT.

The table lists this clone with a count of one. The chain has TRBV28 and TRBJ1-1; D unresolved. Germline CDR1 reads MDHEN; CDR2 reads SYDVKM. V was cut by 2 bases and J by 4 bases, with 11 bases left in between. The CDR3 consists of 14 residues. The CDR3 sequence: CASSLEGRGTEAFF. CDR3 sequence (DNA): TGTGCCAGCAGTTTAGAGGGAAGAGGCACTGAAGCTTTCTTT.

The V call is TRBV10-2, the J call TRBJ1-2; the D gene is possibly TRBD1 (5 bases). This CDR3 contains 14 residues. V gave up 3 bases and J gave up 8 bases, with 16 bases separating them. Germline V gives CDR1 WSHSY, CDR2 SAAADI. The CDR3: CASSDGGASRGYTF. In nucleotides, the CDR3 is TGCGCCAGCAGTGACGGGGGTGCCTCTCGCGGCTACACCTTC.

The CDR3 here is CASSQLREASNQPQHF. DNA for the CDR3: TGTGCCAGCAGCCAACTCAGGGAGGCAAGCAATCAGCCCCAGCATTTT. The rearrangement uses TRBV28 and TRBJ1-5; D perhaps matches TRBD1 (5 bases). With 6 bases removed from V and 1 base from J, the gap between germline ends came to 16 bases. Per the germline V gene, CDR1 is MDHEN and CDR2 is SYDVKM. The CDR3 sequence is 16 residues long.

This chain links TRBV10-2 with TRBJ2-7, with 8 bases that match TRBD2. The CDR3 runs 14 residues. Germline V lookup: CDR1 WSHSY, CDR2 SAAADI. V shed 4 bases, J shed 4 bases, and the junction held 6 bases outside the gene matches. The chain's CDR3 is CASSATSGEYEQYF. CDR3 DNA sequence: TGCGCCAGCAGTGCCACTAGCGGAGAATACGAGCAGTACTTC.

The V and J genes are TRBV9 and TRBJ1-6; 8 positions match TRBD1. The CDR3 consists of 16 residues. The germline gives CDR1 SGDLS, CDR2 YYNGEE. The ends lost 4 bases at V and 3 bases at J; junction bases unmatched: 6. Here the CDR3 DNA reads TGTGCCAGCAGCCAAGAACAGGGGGTCTATAATTCACCCCTCCACTTT. Translated: CASSQEQGVYNSPLHF.

The table lists this clone with a count of one. The chain is built from TRBV7-2 and TRBJ1-2, with D tentatively TRBD1 (5 bases). This CDR3 spans 11 amino acids. CDR1 SGHTA and CDR2 FQGNSA come from the germline V gene. The ends were cut back, 4 bases at V and 6 bases at J, with 6 bases in the middle. The CDR3 sequence is CASSSTDGYTF. CDR3 DNA sequence: TGTGCCAGCAGCTCGACAGATGGCTACACCTTC.

This chain connects TRBV28 to TRBJ2-5, with 9 bases matching TRBD1. The CDR3 loop spans 16 amino acids. Germline lookup yields CDR1 MDHEN and CDR2 SYDVKM. Unmatched junction bases numbered 12, after V lost 5 bases and J lost 5 bases. The chain's CDR3 is CASSPTSGQGGETQYF. The DNA for the CDR3 is TGTGCCAGCAGTCCAACTTCGGGACAGGGAGGGGAGACCCAGTACTTC.

This clone was recorded only once. This chain uses TRBV5-1 with TRBJ2-7, with 9 bases fitting TRBD1. Looked up from germline, CDR1 is SGHRS and CDR2 is YFSETQ. The V and J ends lost 0 bases and 1 base, in that order; junction bases with no gene match: 2. The CDR3 contains 15 residues. Written as DNA, the CDR3 is TGCGCCAGCAGCTTGGAGGGGACAGGGTCCTACGAGCAGTACTTC. Protein sequence: CASSLEGTGSYEQYF. The entire variable domain, with the rest obtained from reference TRBV5-1 and TRBJ2-7, is as follows: KAGVTQTPRYLIKTRGQQVTLSCSPISGHRSVSWYQQTPGQGLQFLFEYFSETQRNKGNFPGRFSGRQFSNSRSEMNVSTLELGDSALYLCASSLEGTGSYEQYFGPGTRLTVT.

The chain combines TRBV11-2 with TRBJ2-5; D not certain. The CDR3 covers 13 residues. Deletions cut 2 bases from V and 1 base from J, with 5 bases between. Per the germline V gene, CDR1 is SGHAT and CDR2 is FQNNGV. CDR3 DNA: TGTGCCAGCAGCTTATACAGCCAAGAGACCCAGTACTTC. This codes for CASSLYSQETQYF.

The V and J genes are TRBV5-1 and TRBJ1-1; no reliable D call. Per germline, CDR1 SGHRS and CDR2 YFSETQ. Trimming took off 4 bases at V and 0 bases at J, with 19 bases between the two ends. The CDR3 extends over 17 amino acids. The CDR3 protein is CASSQGNRECMNTEAFF. In nucleotides, the CDR3 is TGCGCCAGCAGCCAAGGAAACCGGGAGTGCATGAACACTGAAGCTTTCTTT.